Shown below are 10 T cell receptor beta chains from a single sample sequenced in a study of shared clonotypes between healthy human individuals. The data were produced by immunoSEQ multiplex PCR, yet TCRdb's version contains in-frame clones alone and is incomplete. The sample records around 560,000 clones, 95% being singletons. Naive CD8 isolation took CD45RO-negative cells positively selected for CCR7 and excluded terminally differentiated effector memory CD45RA+ cells. The material sequenced was naive CD8+ T cells sorted from blood. These receptors were collected from a woman in her thirties in good health.

The chain is built from TRBV2 and TRBJ1-2; D is perhaps TRBD1 (6 bases). CDR1 and CDR2 from the germline V gene are SNHLY and FYNNEI. The CDR3 length is 14 residues. Trimming shortened V by 6 bases and J by 6 bases, and 17 bases separated the two germline ends. Here the CDR3 DNA reads TGTGCCAGCAGCGCCGGCAGGGGCATAGATGGCTACACCTTC. Its protein product is CASSAGRGIDGYTF.

This clone was observed once. CDR3 loop: CASSATQGGVSGYTF. In DNA form, the CDR3 reads TGTGCCAGCAGCGCAACACAGGGAGGTGTCTCTGGCTACACCTTC. The chain couples TRBV9 to TRBJ1-2, with D maybe TRBD1 (6 bases). The CDR3 is 15 amino acids. From germline, CDR1 is SGDLS and CDR2 YYNGEE. The V end was cut by 3 bases, the J end by 7 bases, with 19 bases between.

This clone was found a few times. This chain joins TRBV19 and TRBJ1-1; no definite D call. CDR3 size: 12 residues. Germline lookup yields CDR1 LNHDA and CDR2 SQIVND (reference sequence). V lost 7 bases to trimming and J lost 3 bases, with 9 bases between them. CDR3 amino acids: CASKDGYTEAFF. DNA of the CDR3: TGTGCCAGTAAAGACGGATACACTGAAGCTTTCTTT.

This chain joins TRBV7-9 and TRBJ2-7; the D is unclear. Trimming pared 5 bases from V and 4 bases from J, leaving 9 bases between. CDR1 is SEHNR and CDR2 is FQNEAQ in the germline V gene (reference sequence). This CDR3 has 12 amino acids. Written as DNA, the CDR3 is TGTGCCAGCAGCCCAACAAATTACGAGCAGTACTTC. It is translated as CASSPTNYEQYF.

J is TRBJ2-1 and V is TRBV6-1; TRBD2 aligns across 16 bases. The CDR3 length is 13 residues. The germline V gene encodes CDR1 MNHNS and CDR2 SASEGT. V lost 6 bases to trimming and J lost 14 bases; unmatched junction nucleotides: 4. The CDR3 DNA reads TGTGCCAGCAGGTCCGGGACTAGCGGGAGGGAGTTCTTC. It encodes CASRSGTSGREFF.

The rearrangement joins TRBV27 to TRBJ2-3; 12 bases are a match to TRBD2. The V segment lost 6 bases and the J segment 6 bases; nucleotides outside the gene matches: 10. Germline assignment: CDR1 MNHEY and CDR2 SMNVEV (reference sequence). This CDR3 has 16 amino acids. CDR3 region: CASRLAGGRIVDTQYF. The CDR3 DNA reads as TGTGCCAGCAGGCTAGCGGGAGGGCGGATAGTGGATACGCAGTATTTT.

In the case of this clone: The sample contains more than one DNA sequence encoding this CDR3. The chain combines TRBV27 with TRBJ2-1; TRBD2 matches 10 bases. CDR1 and CDR2 (germline): MNHEY, SMNVEV (reference sequence). This CDR3 comprises 14 residues. Trimming removed 5 bases from V and 2 bases from J; junction bases left unmatched: 0. The CDR3, as DNA: TGTGCCAGCAGTACTAGCGGGACCTACAATGAGCAGTTCTTC. This codes for CASSTSGTYNEQFF.

J is TRBJ1-1 and V is TRBV5-6; unclear D gene. The germline V gene has CDR1 SGHDT and CDR2 YYEEEE. Deletions cut 0 bases from V and 5 bases from J, with 8 bases between. The CDR3 consists of 13 residues. CDR3 in amino acids: CASSLAETTEAFF. In nucleotides, the CDR3 is TGTGCCAGCAGCTTGGCCGAGACAACTGAAGCTTTCTTT.

V gene TRBV19 combines with J gene TRBJ1-1; 8 positions agree with TRBD1. The length of the CDR3 is 13 residues. The germline V gene encodes CDR1 LNHDA and CDR2 SQIVND (reference sequence). V lost 10 bases to trimming and J lost 1 base; unmatched junction nucleotides: 5. The CDR3 sequence is CATSDRANTEAFF. The DNA for the CDR3 is TGTGCCACCTCGGACAGGGCGAACACTGAAGCTTTCTTT. The whole variable domain, filled in from reference TRBV19 and TRBJ1-1, reads DGGITQSPKYLFRKEGQNVTLSCEQNLNHDAMYWYRQDPGQGLRLIYYSQIVNDFQKGDIAEGYSVSREKKESFPLTVTSAQKNPTAFYLCATSDRANTEAFFGQGTRLTVV.

This clone was observed a handful of times. The V call is TRBV28, the J call TRBJ1-5; D remains unclear. Trimming removed 6 bases at V and 11 bases at J, with 17 bases between. This CDR3 is 13 amino acids long. In germline, CDR1 is MDHEN, CDR2 SYDVKM. CDR3 in DNA: TGTGCCAGCAGATCTAACGGACCTCGGGCCCAGCATTTT. Encoded protein: CASRSNGPRAQHF.